This entry features one T cell receptor beta chain sequence. Germline lookup yields CDR1 SNHLY and CDR2 FYNNEI. This CDR3 spans 14 amino acids. Losses at the gene ends were 5 bases for V and 4 bases for J; bases not matched to a gene: 5. This entry comes from a study of blood T cell repertoires in COVID-19. Across the whole study: Whether acute or convalescent, the COVID-19 samples came from the United States, Italy and Spain. T cells, B-cell-depleted T cells, or PBMCs supplied cDNA or gDNA.

In the study's own analysis: Amplification with reference gene primers provided the estimates of nucleated cell counts. Some clones are missing from TCRdb's copy, which holds only in-frame ones; the method was immunoSEQ multiplex PCR. The D gene and trimming were derived from the DNA, and the V and J assignments and clone size from that table. The sample has 130,000 or so clones, around 80% seen once; the top ten hold 2% to 3%. Participants, about 18 to 90 years old, spanned about 26 US areas. The rearrangement joins TRBV2 to TRBJ1-1; 9 nucleotides line up with TRBD1. The sequenced material came from PBMCs or T cells enriched from blood (not recorded which). The origin of this receptor is a man aged 40-49 years with acute COVID-19. The CDR3, as DNA: TGTGCCAGCAGTACAGGGGGCGGTGGCACTGAAGCTTTCTTT. Residues: CASSTGGGGTEAFF.